This T cell receptor beta chain was captured in a study of T cells after yellow fever vaccination. Looking at the study overall: Low-cell-number fractions underwent preparation using SMART-Seq v4 Ultra Low Input.

CDR3 size: 18 residues. J was trimmed by 4 bases and V by 2 bases; bases with no gene match: 12. Per germline, CDR1 SGHRS and CDR2 YFSETQ. TCRdb analysed the 5' RACE reads with MiXCR anew, one entry per CDR3 protein. Of 300,000 to 400,000 distinct CDR3 sequences listed, about 6% were seen once; the top ten hold around 16%. The sequence was collected from a young man who received the YFV17D yellow fever vaccine. This material consisted of PBMCs, taken 5 days after the yellow fever booster vaccination. This chain uses TRBV5-1 with TRBJ2-2; 9 nucleotides match TRBD2. The CDR3 region has the DNA TGCGCCAGCAGCTTCAGGGGAGCGGGAGGCGGAACCACCGGGGAGCTGTTTTTT. This codes for CASSFRGAGGGTTGELFF.